This paragraph covers one T cell receptor beta chain sequence. These data come from a study of control samples from healthy donors and cancer patients. Data came from immunoSEQ multiplex PCR; TCRdb stores just in-frame clones and leaves some out. The data contain fewer than 200,000 clones, about 90% of them singletons. This CDR3 is 14 amino acids long. Looked up from germline, CDR1 is SEHNR and CDR2 is FQNEAQ (reference sequence). V lost 1 base and J lost 5, with 11 bases in between. The receptor was isolated from a man younger than 40 in good health. The V call is TRBV7-9, the J call TRBJ2-5; D perhaps matches TRBD2 (7 bases). Sample: blood. Here the CDR3 DNA reads TGTGCCAGCAGCTTAGGAGGGGGGGCGGAGACCCAGTACTTC. Translating gives CASSLGGGAETQYF.